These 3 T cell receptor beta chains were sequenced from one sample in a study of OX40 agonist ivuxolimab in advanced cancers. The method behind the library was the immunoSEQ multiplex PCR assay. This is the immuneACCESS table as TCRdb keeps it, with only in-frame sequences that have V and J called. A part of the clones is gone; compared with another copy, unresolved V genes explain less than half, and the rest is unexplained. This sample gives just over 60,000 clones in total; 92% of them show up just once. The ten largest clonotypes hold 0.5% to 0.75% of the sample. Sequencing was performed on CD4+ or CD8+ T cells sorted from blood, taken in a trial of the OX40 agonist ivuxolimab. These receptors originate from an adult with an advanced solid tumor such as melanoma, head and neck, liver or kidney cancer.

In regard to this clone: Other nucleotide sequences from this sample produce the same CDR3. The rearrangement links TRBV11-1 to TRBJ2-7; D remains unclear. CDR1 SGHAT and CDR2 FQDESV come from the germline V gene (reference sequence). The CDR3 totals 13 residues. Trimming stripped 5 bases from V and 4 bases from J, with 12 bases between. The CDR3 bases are TGTGCCAGCAGCCTTGACCCTGAATACGAGCAGTACTTC. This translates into CASSLDPEYEQYF.

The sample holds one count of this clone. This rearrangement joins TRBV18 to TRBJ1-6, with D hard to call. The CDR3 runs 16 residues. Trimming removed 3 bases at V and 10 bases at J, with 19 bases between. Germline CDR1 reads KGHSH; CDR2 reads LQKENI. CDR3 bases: TGTGCCAGCTCACCGCCTAGTATGTGGTCCGGGTCACCCCTCCACTTT. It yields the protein CASSPPSMWSGSPLHF.

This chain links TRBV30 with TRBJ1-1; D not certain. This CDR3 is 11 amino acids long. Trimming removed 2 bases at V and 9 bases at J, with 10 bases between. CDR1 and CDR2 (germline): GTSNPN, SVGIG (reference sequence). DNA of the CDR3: TGTGCCTGGAGTAGGCAGCAGAAAGCTTTCTTT. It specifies CAWSRQQKAFF.